This T cell receptor (beta chain) is from a study of tissue T cells after allogeneic stem cell transplantation. On the study more broadly: Viable blood and marrow gave sorted CD3+ T cells if numbers allowed.

Produced via immunoSEQ multiplex PCR; TCRdb's table is partial and in-frame only. The table shows about 43,000 clones, with 92% occurring only once. Note on this clone: Its antigen is still unknown.

Germline V gene sequence: CDR1 SGHAT, CDR2 FQNNGV. V shed 5 bases and J 2 bases; nucleotides not matched to a gene: 4. There are 14 residues in the CDR3. Whole-study results and caveats: Anatomically similar tissues had similar TCR repertoires within each patient. Some tissue clones might be persisting host cells; their alloreactivity or antigen specificity was not determined.

The sample consisted of blood, taken before transplantation. This receptor was obtained from a woman aged 35 to 70 who later had graft-versus-host disease after an allogeneic stem cell transplant. This chain uses TRBV11-2 with TRBJ2-3; TRBD2 aligns across 7 bases. The CDR3 bases are TGTGCCAGCAGCAAAGGGACTACCACAGATACGCAGTATTTT. Translated, it gives CASSKGTTTDTQYF.